This T cell receptor beta chain stems from a study of blood T cell repertoires in COVID-19. Points on this clone: Relative to the germline gene, one junction end is altered; a read error may explain this.

The method was immunoSEQ multiplex PCR; TCRdb's version includes in-frame clones alone and lacks a portion of them. The data contain about 300,000 clones, roughly 86% of them singletons. The germline gives CDR1 MNHNS, CDR2 SASEGT. CDR3 length equals 19 residues. This receptor was obtained from a man aged 65-85 years with acute or convalescent COVID-19. Sequencing used peripheral blood. This chain connects TRBV6-1 to TRBJ2-2, with 12 nucleotides matching TRBD2. CDR3 DNA: TGTGCCAGCAGAGAAGGGTGGACTAGCGGGGTCTCGAACACCGGGGAGCTGTTTTTT. Encoded protein: CASREGWTSGVSNTGELFF.